A single TCR beta chain is shown here with its context. Its antigen is not identified. The CDR3 length is 16 residues. Trimming took 1 base from V and 2 from J; bases not matched to a gene: 4. Germline assignment: CDR1 PRHDT and CDR2 FYEKMQ (reference sequence). Only in-frame clones appear in the TCRdb table, and some are missing; sequencing was by immunoSEQ multiplex PCR. The data hold some 2,100,000 clones, with about 92% observed a single time. Naive CD8 cells comprised CD45RO-negative, CCR7-positively selected cells, excluding terminally differentiated effector memory CD45RA+ cells. This record belongs to a study of shared clonotypes between healthy human individuals. For the study at large: The people who gave samples were two women and three men aged 18 to 49.

Study-wide findings and caveats: Naive subsets, compared against memory subsets, generally had larger estimated richness values.

What was sequenced was naive CD8+ T cells from PBMCs. The V gene is TRBV13, the J gene TRBJ2-7; the match to TRBD2 covers 11 bases. This TCR derives from a man aged 18 to 35 in good health. Some clones in this sample may be carry-over from other donors' samples. CDR3 residues: CASSLALAGGPYEQYF. CDR3 DNA sequence: TGTGCCAGCAGCTTAGCCCTAGCGGGAGGCCCCTACGAGCAGTACTTC.